The 10 T cell receptor beta chains presented below share a single source sample, sequenced in a study of vaccination and CD4 T cells after COVID-19. Their antigens remain unidentified. Indicated treatment: roughly 11-day PBMC culture with coronavirus spike peptide pools or control peptides (ViraFEST assay). Sequencing of the DNA from cultured CD4+ T cells was carried out with the Oncomine TCR Beta short-read assay. TCRdb called the PCR reads again in MiXCR, with one record for every CDR3 protein. Seen here are more than 15,000 distinct CDR3 sequences, approximately 26% observed once, and the top ten hold under 13%. Sequencing was done on a sample of cultured CD4+ T cells from blood. These receptors originate from a human donor with COVID-19.

This clonotype was detected a few times. The junction differs from germline at one of its ends, possibly a read error. The chain has TRBV11-3 and TRBJ1-2; no clear D. The CDR3 is made up of 14 amino acids. Germline CDR1 is SGHNT and CDR2 is YENEEA. The CDR3 DNA is TGTGCCAGCAGCTCAAACCGAAAGAACTATGACTACACCTTC. Protein: CASSSNRKNYDYTF.

This clonotype came up a few times. V gene TRBV28 combines with J gene TRBJ1-5, with 8 bases matching TRBD1. The CDR3 is made up of 17 amino acids. The V gene end was trimmed by 3 bases and the J gene end by 8 bases; junction bases not matched to a gene: 15. Germline CDR1 reads MDHEN; CDR2 reads SYDVKM. CDR3 DNA sequence: TGTGCCAGCAGTTTGAGTAGGGGACAGGTCGGATCAGAGCCCCAGCATTTT. This sequence encodes CASSLSRGQVGSEPQHF.

This clonotype was observed a few times. The V gene is TRBV19, the J gene TRBJ2-3; D remains unclear. The ends were cut back, 1 base at V and 2 bases at J, with 7 bases in the middle. CDR1 is LNHDA and CDR2 is SQIVND in the germline V gene (reference sequence). The CDR3 sequence is 14 residues long. The CDR3 protein is CASSIGAATDTQYF. CDR3 DNA: TGTGCCAGTAGTATAGGGGCGGCCACAGATACGCAGTATTTT.

For this clonotype: One end of the junction fails to match germline, which may point to a read error. This rearrangement joins TRBV7-9 to TRBJ1-1; D is perhaps TRBD1 (6 bases). The germline gives CDR1 SEHNR, CDR2 FQNEAQ (reference sequence). There are 13 residues in the CDR3. The CDR3 spells CASSVDRLAEAFF. The CDR3 DNA sequence: TGCGCCAGCAGCGTCGACAGGCTCGCTGAAGCTTTCTTT.

This clonotype occurred a few times. The DNA for the CDR3 is TGTGCCAGCAGGGGGGGACACCAGAACACCGGGGAGCTGTTTTTT. It encodes CASRGGHQNTGELFF. This chain joins TRBV7-9 and TRBJ2-2; D is perhaps TRBD1 or TRBD2 (6 bases each). With 6 bases removed from V and 1 base from J, the gap between germline ends came to 12 bases. The CDR3 loop spans 15 amino acids. The germline V gene has CDR1 SEHNR and CDR2 FQNEAQ (reference sequence).

This chain links TRBV11-3 with TRBJ2-3, with D possibly being TRBD2 (7 bases). V shed 1 base and J shed 3 bases, with 11 bases lying between them. The CDR3 extends over 15 amino acids. In germline, CDR1 is SGHNT, CDR2 YENEEA. CDR3 in amino acids: CASSLGGGETDTQYF. Written as DNA, the CDR3 is TGTGCCAGCAGCTTAGGGGGGGGCGAAACAGATACGCAGTATTTT. Looking up the rest from reference TRBV11-3 and TRBJ2-3 gives the full variable domain: EAGVVQSPRYKIIEKKQPVAFWCNPISGHNTLYWYLQNLGQGPELLIRYENEEAVDDSQLPKDRFSAERLKGVDSTLKIQPAELGDSAVYLCASSLGGGETDTQYFGPGTRLTVL.

The chain links TRBV28 to TRBJ2-2; no clear D. Trimming left V 2 bases short and J 5 bases short, with 6 bases between. The CDR3 is 13 amino acids. Germline V gene sequence: CDR1 MDHEN, CDR2 SYDVKM. Here the CDR3 reads CASSLLLTGELFF. CDR3 in DNA: TGTGCCAGCAGTTTACTTCTTACCGGGGAGCTGTTTTTT. The variable domain in full, with the rest retrieved from reference TRBV28 and TRBJ2-2, is DVKVTQSSRYLVKRTGEKVFLECVQDMDHENMFWYRQDPGLGLRLIYFSYDVKMKEKGDIPEGYSVSREKKERFSLILESASTNQTSMYLCASSLLLTGELFFGEGSRLTVL.

This clonotype was counted a few times. This chain connects TRBV11-2 to TRBJ1-1; 8 nucleotides align to TRBD1. This CDR3 spans 16 amino acids. Germline V CDR1 and CDR2: SGHAT, FQNNGV. Trimming took 1 base from V and 7 from J; bases not matched to a gene: 11. The CDR3 DNA follows: TGTGCCAGCAGCTTAGCCAGGGGGCGCTTTGGGCATGAAGCTTTCTTT. Protein product: CASSLARGRFGHEAFF.

This clonotype came up a few times. The chain employs TRBV12-3 or TRBV12-4 and TRBJ2-3; 7 nucleotides align to TRBD2. This CDR3 is built from 14 residues. V shed 3 bases and J 6 bases; nucleotides not matched to a gene: 6. CDR3 region: CASSLTGGSDTQYF. The CDR3, as DNA: TGTGCCAGCAGTTTGACGGGGGGATCTGATACGCAGTATTTT.

The chain recombines TRBV9 with TRBJ1-6; unclear D gene. The CDR3 is 14 amino acids. V gave up 0 bases and J gave up 8 bases, with 9 bases separating them. Germline V gene sequence: CDR1 SGDLS, CDR2 YYNGEE. The CDR3 sequence: CASSVDSKYSPLHF. The CDR3 nucleotides read TGTGCCAGCAGCGTAGATTCGAAGTATTCACCCCTCCACTTT.